This passage covers 25 T cell receptor beta chains from one sample sequenced in a study of cytomegalovirus exposure and HLA in healthy donors. Primers for the PCR totalled 60 Vbeta and 13 Jbeta. Sequenced by immunoSEQ multiplex PCR; TCRdb stores in-frame clones only, minus some. Of some 150,000 clones listed, roughly 78% are singletons. Material for sequencing was PBMCs. The source of these receptors is a man aged 45-60 years in good health and CMV-seropositive.

The chain joins TRBV28 to TRBJ1-5; the D gene is possibly TRBD1 (5 bases). The V and J ends lost 2 bases and 6 bases respectively, with 14 bases between them. Germline-derived CDR1 and CDR2 are MDHEN and SYDVKM. The CDR3 sequence is 15 residues long. The CDR3 DNA sequence: TGTGCCAGCAGTTTACGGCAGGGAGGTTTTCAGCCCCAGCATTTT. Translated: CASSLRQGGFQPQHF.

The V and J genes are TRBV5-6 and TRBJ2-1, with D possibly matching TRBD1 (6 bases). This CDR3 is built from 17 residues. The V end was cut by 3 bases, the J end by 0 bases, with 16 bases between. CDR1 and CDR2 from the germline V gene are SGHDT and YYEEEE. CDR3 coding DNA: TGTGCCAGCAGCTCACAGGGTAATCTAAACTCCTACAATGAGCAGTTCTTC. It codes for CASSSQGNLNSYNEQFF.

This clone was observed at least ten times. The rearrangement links TRBV10-1 to TRBJ2-7, with D hard to call. The CDR3 has 13 residues. Per germline, CDR1 WNHNN and CDR2 SYGVQD (reference sequence). Between the trimmed V and J ends, which lost 3 bases and 0 bases, there was a span of 6 bases. CDR3 in amino acids: CASSDPSSYEQYF. CDR3 sequence (DNA): TGCGCCAGCAGTGACCCCAGCTCCTACGAGCAGTACTTC.

The rearrangement uses TRBV21-1 and TRBJ1-3; no check of the table's D call, TRBD1, against the DNA was made. TRBV21-1 constitutes a pseudogene. This CDR3 region has 14 residues. The DNA for the CDR3 is TGTGCCAGCAGCGACAGGGGGTCTGGAAACACCATATATTTT. Translated, it gives CASSDRGSGNTIYF.

The CDR3 is CASQEDRGTEAFF. The CDR3 DNA sequence: TGTGCCAGCCAAGAGGACAGGGGGACTGAAGCTTTCTTT. The rearrangement joins TRBV28 to TRBJ1-1; 10 bases map to TRBD1. The CDR3 covers 13 residues. Germline trimming cut 8 bases from V and 5 bases from J; bases unmatched to any gene: 5. Germline V gene data show CDR1 as MDHEN and CDR2 as SYDVKM.

The CDR3 DNA reads as TGCGCCAGCAGCCAAGAAGGGTCGCTAGCGGGAGAGGCCTACGAGCAGTACTTC. This sequence encodes CASSQEGSLAGEAYEQYF. The chain recombines TRBV4-1 with TRBJ2-7; 10 bases map to TRBD2. CDR1 and CDR2 (germline): MGHRA, YSYEKL. The CDR3 runs to 18 residues. V lost 0 bases and J lost 2; bases outside the gene matches: 10.

The CDR3 DNA is TGTGCCAGCAGCAAAGACCATACGGCTAGCGGGAGTTTTTACGAGCAGTACTTC. This sequence encodes CASSKDHTASGSFYEQYF. The chain recombines TRBV21-1 with TRBJ2-7; TRBD2, the table's D call, was not compared with the DNA. TRBV21-1 is described as a pseudogene. The CDR3 sequence is 18 residues long.

V is TRBV5-1 and J is TRBJ2-1, with 8 positions matching TRBD2. Germline trimming cut 0 bases from V and 3 bases from J; bases unmatched to any gene: 8. Germline CDR1 and CDR2: SGHRS and YFSETQ. The length of the CDR3 is 17 residues. The CDR3 spells CASSLAGSGSYYNEQFF. CDR3 DNA: TGCGCCAGCAGCTTGGCCGGGAGCGGGAGCTACTACAATGAGCAGTTCTTC.

As to this clone: At the DNA level, this CDR3 is encoded by other sequences in the same sample as well. V usage is TRBV5-4 and J usage is TRBJ1-1, with a weak D call TRBD1 (6 bases). The CDR3 has 13 residues. Germline-derived CDR1 and CDR2 are SGHNT and YYREEE (reference sequence). The V end lost 1 base, the J end lost 5 bases, and 9 bases lay between the germline ends. In DNA form, the CDR3 reads TGTGCCAGCAGCTTGCAAGGGGGAACTGAAGCTTTCTTT. This gives the protein CASSLQGGTEAFF.

The chain uses TRBV30 and TRBJ1-2; 9 positions match TRBD1. V shed 8 bases and J 0 bases; nucleotides not matched to a gene: 10. The CDR3 is made up of 15 amino acids. Germline V lookup: CDR1 GTSNPN, CDR2 SVGIG (reference sequence). In DNA, the CDR3 is TGTGCCCTTTACAGGGGGCGTCTAGCTAACTATGGCTACACCTTC. Translated: CALYRGRLANYGYTF.

The V and J genes are TRBV5-1 and TRBJ1-4; 7 bases align to TRBD1. This CDR3 comprises 15 residues. The germline V gene encodes CDR1 SGHRS and CDR2 YFSETQ. Unmatched junction bases numbered 9, after V lost 2 bases and J lost 8 bases. The CDR3 protein is CASSFGRGGFEKLFF. The CDR3 bases are TGCGCCAGCAGCTTCGGACGAGGGGGCTTCGAAAAACTGTTTTTT. Together with reference TRBV5-1 and TRBJ1-4, the CDR3 gives the full variable domain: KAGVTQTPRYLIKTRGQQVTLSCSPISGHRSVSWYQQTPGQGLQFLFEYFSETQRNKGNFPGRFSGRQFSNSRSEMNVSTLELGDSALYLCASSFGRGGFEKLFFGSGTQLSVL.

The sample holds a few counts of this clone. This chain links TRBV4-1 with TRBJ1-5; no clear D gene. Germline V gene lookup returns CDR1 MGHRA and CDR2 YSYEKL. The CDR3 is made up of 16 amino acids. Trimming stripped 4 bases from V and 2 bases from J, with 15 bases between. CDR3 in DNA: TGCGCCAGCAGCCGAGCGACTGGTCTCGGCAATCAGCCCCAGCATTTT. Translation: CASSRATGLGNQPQHF.

The chain links TRBV10-3 to TRBJ2-7, with 10 bases lining up with TRBD1. The germline gives CDR1 ENHRY, CDR2 SYGVKD. The J segment lost 0 bases and the V segment lost 2 bases, leaving 4 bases of the junction unmatched. The CDR3 is 16 residues long. For the CDR3, the DNA is TGTGCCATCAGTGAGAGGGGACAGGGGACCTCCTACGAGCAGTACTTC. This sequence encodes CAISERGQGTSYEQYF.

The chain joins TRBV5-1 to TRBJ2-5, with D possibly being TRBD1 (6 bases). Germline-derived CDR1 and CDR2 are SGHRS and YFSETQ. The CDR3 has 13 amino acids. Trimming removed 2 bases from V and 5 bases from J, with 10 bases in between. The CDR3 DNA sequence: TGCGCCAGCAGCTTCGGACAGATGGAGACCCAGTACTTC. It yields the protein CASSFGQMETQYF.

The chain recombines TRBV5-1 with TRBJ1-4, with no clear D. The CDR3 sequence is 16 residues long. Germline V gene data show CDR1 as SGHRS and CDR2 as YFSETQ. Trimming left V 6 bases short and J 0 bases short, with 15 bases between. The CDR3 nucleotides read TGCGCCAGCAAGATGAGGGCAGGTGCAACTAATGAAAAACTGTTTTTT. Protein product: CASKMRAGATNEKLFF.

CDR3 DNA sequence: TGCGCCAGCAGCCTATGGACTAGCGGGATGCGCACAGATACGCAGTATTTT. Amino acids: CASSLWTSGMRTDTQYF. V and J are TRBV5-1 and TRBJ2-3, with 12 bases fitting TRBD2. The CDR3 consists of 17 residues. Per the germline V gene, CDR1 is SGHRS and CDR2 is YFSETQ. J gave up 1 base and V 4 bases, and 7 bases lay outside the gene matches.

The chain combines TRBV11-2 with TRBJ1-6; D may be TRBD1 (6 bases). V was shortened by 3 bases and J by 8 bases, with 11 bases between the two germline ends. Germline CDR1 reads SGHAT; CDR2 reads FQNNGV. The CDR3 is made up of 14 amino acids. The CDR3 bases are TGTGCCAGCAGCTTGGACAGAAATGATTCACCCCTCCACTTT. It yields the protein CASSLDRNDSPLHF.

This clone was found once. V usage is TRBV9 and J usage is TRBJ2-1, with 7 bases matching TRBD1. The V segment lost 3 bases and the J segment 4 bases; nucleotides outside the gene matches: 7. Germline lookup yields CDR1 SGDLS and CDR2 YYNGEE. This CDR3 is built from 15 residues. The CDR3 region is CASSADGTDYNEQFF. Written as DNA, the CDR3 is TGTGCCAGCAGCGCCGACGGGACAGATTACAATGAGCAGTTCTTC.

The V gene is TRBV6-6, the J gene TRBJ1-3; the D is unclear. The CDR3 runs to 15 residues. CDR1 is MNHNY, CDR2 SVGAGI, per germline (reference sequence). Trimming removed 0 bases at V and 4 bases at J, with 10 bases between. CDR3: CASSYSGTIGNTIYF. The CDR3 nucleotides are TGTGCCAGCAGTTACTCGGGCACAATAGGAAACACCATATATTTT.

CDR3 sequence: CASSQMYRGQSNQPQHF. Here the CDR3 DNA reads TGTGCCAGCAGCCAAATGTACAGGGGTCAGAGCAATCAGCCCCAGCATTTT. V is TRBV7-8 and J is TRBJ1-5, with 7 bases aligning to TRBD1. Germline V gene lookup returns CDR1 SGHVS and CDR2 FQNEAQ. This CDR3 region has 17 residues. J gave up 1 base and V 5 bases, and 11 bases lay outside the gene matches.

The J gene is TRBJ2-3, the V gene TRBV30; 7 bases are a match to TRBD1. Germline CDR1 is GTSNPN and CDR2 is SVGIG (reference sequence). This CDR3 region has 15 residues. The junction had 6 bases not matched to a gene; V was cut back by 1 base and J by 2 bases. The CDR3 loop reads CAWSGQGTSTDTQYF. For the CDR3, the DNA is TGTGCCTGGAGTGGACAGGGAACCTCCACAGATACGCAGTATTTT.

The V and J genes are TRBV5-1 and TRBJ2-5; 12 nucleotides agree with TRBD1. Germline V CDR1 and CDR2: SGHRS, YFSETQ. The CDR3 loop spans 14 amino acids. Trimming cost V 4 bases and J 5 bases; bases outside gene matches: 3. The CDR3 region is CASSRGTGGETQYF. Here the CDR3 DNA reads TGCGCCAGCAGCCGAGGGACAGGGGGCGAGACCCAGTACTTC.

The chain joins TRBV6-1 to TRBJ1-1; D call uncertain. This CDR3 is 12 amino acids long. Trimming removed 4 bases from V and 5 bases from J, with 8 bases in between. The V gene's germline CDR1 is MNHNS and CDR2 SASEGT. The CDR3 is CASSVARTEAFF. CDR3 in DNA: TGTGCCAGCAGTGTTGCGAGGACTGAAGCTTTCTTT.

The rearrangement links TRBV28 to TRBJ2-2; no clear D. CDR3 length: 14 amino acids. In germline, CDR1 is MDHEN, CDR2 SYDVKM. The V gene lost 2 bases and the J gene lost 5 bases, with 9 bases spanning the gap. This CDR3 is CASSLNPGTGELFF. As DNA, the CDR3 is TGTGCCAGCAGTTTAAATCCGGGTACCGGGGAGCTGTTTTTT.

The chain is built from TRBV27 and TRBJ1-2, with 8 positions matching TRBD1. The CDR3 totals 12 residues. V was clipped by 6 bases and J by 14 bases; unmatched bases: 11. The germline gives CDR1 MNHEY, CDR2 SMNVEV (reference sequence). The CDR3 DNA is TGTGCCAGCAGCCGGACAGGGATGCCCCCTACCTTC. It translates to CASSRTGMPPTF.